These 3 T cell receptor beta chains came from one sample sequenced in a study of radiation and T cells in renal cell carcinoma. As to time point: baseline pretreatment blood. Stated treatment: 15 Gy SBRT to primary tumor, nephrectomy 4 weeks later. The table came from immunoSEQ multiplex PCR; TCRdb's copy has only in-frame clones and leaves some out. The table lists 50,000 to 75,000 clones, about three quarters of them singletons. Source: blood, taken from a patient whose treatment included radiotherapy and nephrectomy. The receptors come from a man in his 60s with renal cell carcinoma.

The CDR3 DNA reads as TGTGCCAGCAGTGCGACAGGACACTACAATCAGCCCCAGCATTTT. Encoded protein: CASSATGHYNQPQHF. This chain links TRBV6-1 with TRBJ1-5; a weak D match, TRBD1 (6 bases). The CDR3 is made up of 15 amino acids. Trimming removed 4 bases at V and 3 bases at J, with 13 bases between. Germline CDR1 reads MNHNS; CDR2 reads SASEGT.

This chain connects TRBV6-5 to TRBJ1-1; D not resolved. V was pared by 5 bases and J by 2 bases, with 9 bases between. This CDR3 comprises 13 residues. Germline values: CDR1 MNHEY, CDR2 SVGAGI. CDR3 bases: TGTGCCAGCAGTAGGACCGTAAACACTGAAGCTTTCTTT. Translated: CASSRTVNTEAFF.

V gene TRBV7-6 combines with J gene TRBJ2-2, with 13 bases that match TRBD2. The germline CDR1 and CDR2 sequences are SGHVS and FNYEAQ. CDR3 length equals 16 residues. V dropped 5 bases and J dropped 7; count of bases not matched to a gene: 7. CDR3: CASSLGLAGEVGELFF. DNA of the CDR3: TGTGCCAGCAGCCTAGGACTAGCGGGAGAGGTCGGGGAGCTGTTTTTT.